These 30 T cell receptor beta chains share one sample of origin, sequenced in a study of identical twins. In TCRdb, the 5' RACE reads were re-called with MiXCR into one record per CDR3 protein. The data show 200,000 to 250,000 distinct CDR3 sequences, with 7.5% seen just once and approximately 2% held by the top ten. Another study also made use of these data, one on yellow fever vaccine responses in identical twins.

Sequencing input: memory (CD45RO+) T cells sorted from blood. These receptors all stem from a woman between 18 and 30 years old in good health.

This clonotype was counted between two and nine times. V is TRBV7-2 and J is TRBJ2-3; 7 bases match TRBD1. Per germline, CDR1 SGHTA and CDR2 FQGNSA. This CDR3 is built from 15 residues. J gave up 2 bases and V 5 bases, and 7 bases lay outside the gene matches. CDR3 region: CASSPRDRNTDTQYF. The CDR3 DNA reads TGTGCCAGCAGCCCTCGGGACAGAAACACAGATACGCAGTATTTT. Filled out from reference TRBV7-2 and TRBJ2-3, the complete variable domain reads GAGVSQSPSNKVTEKGKDVELRCDPISGHTALYWYRQSLGQGLEFLIYFQGNSAPDKSGLPSDRFSAERTGGSVSTLTIQRTQQEDSAVYLCASSPRDRNTDTQYFGPGTRLTVL.

In its sample, this clonotype was seen many times. This chain joins TRBV5-1 and TRBJ2-7; possibly TRBD2 for D (6 bases). Trimming stripped 3 bases from V and 3 bases from J, with 13 bases between. Per germline, CDR1 SGHRS and CDR2 YFSETQ. The CDR3 consists of 14 residues. CDR3 DNA: TGCGCCAGCAGCTATGGGACTTCGTACTACGAGCAGTACTTC. The encoded protein is CASSYGTSYYEQYF.

This clonotype was counted at least ten times. The gene calls are TRBV7-9 and TRBJ1-1; no clear D. V dropped 9 bases and J dropped 4 bases, with 15 bases sitting between them. The CDR3 contains 13 residues. Germline assignment: CDR1 SEHNR and CDR2 FQNEAQ (reference sequence). CDR3 sequence (DNA): TGTGCCAGTGGAGTTACCCTGGTCACTGAAGCTTTCTTT. Amino acid sequence: CASGVTLVTEAFF.

This clonotype was seen at least ten times. This chain connects TRBV7-2 to TRBJ2-2; 9 bases are shared with TRBD1. The length of the CDR3 is 13 residues. Losses at the gene ends were 2 bases for V and 14 bases for J; bases not matched to a gene: 6. Germline V gene lookup returns CDR1 SGHTA and CDR2 FQGNSA. The CDR3 spells CASSLLGQGKLFF. The CDR3 DNA reads as TGTGCCAGCAGCTTACTGGGACAGGGTAAACTGTTTTTT.

This clonotype has a handful of counts. This rearrangement joins TRBV20-1 to TRBJ2-3, with a weak D call TRBD2 (7 bases). V was clipped by 0 bases and J by 5 bases, with 15 bases between them. Germline CDR1 is DFQATT and CDR2 is SNEGSKA (reference sequence). CDR3 length: 15 residues. DNA for the CDR3: TGCAGTGCTAGAGATTATGGCGGGGGCCTAGATACGCAGTATTTT. Protein product: CSARDYGGGLDTQYF.

This clonotype was detected only a few times. This chain uses TRBV20-1 with TRBJ2-6, with D maybe TRBD1 (6 bases). Germline CDR1 and CDR2: DFQATT and SNEGSKA (reference sequence). V was cut by 4 bases and J by 2 bases, with 15 bases left in between. This CDR3 comprises 16 residues. The CDR3 loop is CSAILPNRAGANVLTF. The CDR3 DNA follows: TGCAGTGCTATTCTCCCGAACAGGGCTGGGGCCAACGTCCTGACTTTC.

There are a few counts of this clonotype. The chain links TRBV12-3 or TRBV12-4 to TRBJ1-6, with D unresolved. This CDR3 comprises 14 residues. V was trimmed by 5 bases and J by 7 bases, leaving 12 bases between them. CDR3 amino acids: CASSGVRENSPLHF. In DNA, the CDR3 is TGTGCCAGCAGTGGGGTTAGGGAAAATTCACCCCTCCACTTT.

This clonotype occurred many times. The chain combines TRBV6-1 with TRBJ2-3; TRBD1 aligns across 11 bases. V shed 5 bases and J 1 base; nucleotides not matched to a gene: 2. The V gene's germline CDR1 is MNHNS and CDR2 SASEGT. The CDR3 is made up of 15 amino acids. Here the CDR3 reads CASSQDRGRTDTQYF. The DNA for the CDR3 is TGTGCCAGCAGTCAGGACAGGGGGCGCACAGATACGCAGTATTTT.

This clonotype was observed a handful of times. V and J are TRBV5-1 and TRBJ2-1; tentative D call: TRBD2 (7 bases). V lost 2 bases and J 1 base, leaving 16 bases between the germline ends. This CDR3 comprises 17 residues. Germline CDR1 SGHRS, CDR2 YFSETQ. This chain's CDR3 is CASSFRGGGSSYNEQFF. The CDR3 bases are TGCGCCAGCAGCTTTCGCGGGGGCGGGAGTTCCTACAATGAGCAGTTCTTC.

This rearrangement joins TRBV7-3 to TRBJ2-1, with D maybe TRBD2 (7 bases). The CDR3 has 15 residues. CDR1 is SGHTA and CDR2 is FQGTGA in the germline V gene. Trimming took off 4 bases at V and 4 bases at J, with 14 bases between the two ends. CDR3 in amino acids: CASSSRRGPYNEQFF. The CDR3 nucleotides are TGTGCCAGCAGCTCGAGGCGGGGGCCGTACAATGAGCAGTTCTTC.

This clonotype was counted a few times. V usage is TRBV4-1 and J usage is TRBJ1-6; the D is unclear. This CDR3 is 13 amino acids long. CDR1 and CDR2 (germline): MGHRA, YSYEKL. V dropped 0 bases and J dropped 9 bases, with 6 bases sitting between them. As DNA, the CDR3 is TGCGCCAGCAGCCAAGATCAAGGTTCACCCCTCCACTTT. Protein product: CASSQDQGSPLHF.

Ten or more counts support this clonotype. The V call is TRBV12-3 or TRBV12-4, the J call TRBJ2-2; no reliable D call. The CDR3 extends over 13 amino acids. Trimming pared 2 bases from V and 6 bases from J, leaving 7 bases between. The CDR3 DNA reads TGTGCCAGCAGTTTAATCTGGGCCGGGGAGCTGTTTTTT. Residues: CASSLIWAGELFF.

This clonotype was observed a handful of times. The chain recombines TRBV15 with TRBJ2-5; 7 bases map to TRBD2. This CDR3 is built from 15 residues. The J segment lost 5 bases and the V segment lost 0 bases, leaving 6 bases of the junction unmatched. Per the germline V gene, CDR1 is LNHNV and CDR2 is YYDKDF (reference sequence). The CDR3 is CATSRDISGEETQYF. The CDR3 DNA follows: TGTGCCACCAGCAGAGATATAAGCGGGGAGGAGACCCAGTACTTC.

This clonotype was observed a few times. This rearrangement joins TRBV28 to TRBJ2-7; TRBD1 matches at 9 bases. The germline V gene has CDR1 MDHEN and CDR2 SYDVKM. Trimming took 2 bases from V and 1 from J; bases not matched to a gene: 3. This CDR3 spans 15 amino acids. CDR3 sequence: CASSLPTGGSYEQYF. The CDR3 DNA reads TGTGCCAGCAGTTTACCGACAGGGGGTTCCTACGAGCAGTACTTC.

Only a few counts were recorded for this clonotype. The rearrangement links TRBV6-2 or TRBV6-3 to TRBJ2-2; 9 bases fit TRBD2. The CDR3 consists of 18 residues. Germline assignment: CDR1 MNHEY and CDR2 SVGEGT. V lost 8 bases to trimming and J lost 2 bases; unmatched junction nucleotides: 15. CDR3 residues: CASYSPGLAGRNTGELFF. DNA of the CDR3: TGTGCCAGCTATTCCCCGGGGCTAGCGGGACGAAACACCGGGGAGCTGTTTTTT.

The V and J genes are TRBV5-1 and TRBJ2-3, with unresolved D. This CDR3 comprises 13 residues. V lost 4 bases and J 2 bases, leaving 8 bases between the germline ends. Germline lookup yields CDR1 SGHRS and CDR2 YFSETQ. This CDR3 reads CASSPEHTDTQYF. The CDR3 region has the DNA TGCGCCAGCAGCCCGGAGCACACAGATACGCAGTATTTT.

The chain employs TRBV7-6 and TRBJ2-5; D may be TRBD1 or TRBD2 (6 bases each). Germline V gene data show CDR1 as SGHVS and CDR2 as FNYEAQ. Trimming removed 4 bases at V and 9 bases at J, with 21 bases between. The CDR3 is 15 amino acids. This CDR3 is CASSSPSRGQRSQYF. In DNA form, the CDR3 reads TGTGCCAGCAGCTCGCCCTCACGGGGGCAAAGGTCCCAGTACTTC.

The chain couples TRBV7-9 to TRBJ2-1; D perhaps matches TRBD2 (6 bases). CDR3 length: 14 amino acids. The V gene's germline CDR1 is SEHNR and CDR2 FQNEAQ (reference sequence). Trimming took off 0 bases at V and 7 bases at J, with 10 bases between the two ends. The chain's CDR3 is CASSLAGTGNEQFF. The CDR3 nucleotides read TGTGCCAGCAGCTTAGCGGGGACTGGTAATGAGCAGTTCTTC. The full variable domain, rest sourced from reference TRBV7-9 and TRBJ2-1, is DTGVSQNPRHKITKRGQNVTFRCDPISEHNRLYWYRQTLGQGPEFLTYFQNEAQLEKSRLLSDRFSAERPKGSFSTLEIQRTEQGDSAMYLCASSLAGTGNEQFFGPGTRLTVL.

The V and J genes are TRBV7-9 and TRBJ2-5, with D possibly being TRBD2 (5 bases). The CDR3 is made up of 14 amino acids. Germline V gives CDR1 SEHNR, CDR2 FQNEAQ (reference sequence). Trimming removed 1 base from V and 9 bases from J, with 15 bases in between. CDR3 region: CASSLGPDAGAQYF. CDR3 coding DNA: TGTGCCAGCAGCTTAGGTCCGGATGCCGGGGCCCAGTACTTC.

V is TRBV20-1 and J is TRBJ2-7; D unclear. Per germline, CDR1 DFQATT and CDR2 SNEGSKA (reference sequence). This CDR3 region has 15 residues. The V end was cut by 0 bases, the J end by 1 base, with 13 bases between. The CDR3 spells CSARDPTAYSYEQYF. As DNA, the CDR3 is TGCAGTGCTAGAGATCCGACTGCTTATTCCTACGAGCAGTACTTC.

The rearrangement links TRBV28 to TRBJ1-1; D possibly corresponds to TRBD1 (5 bases). V was shortened by 4 bases and J by 9 bases, with 9 bases between the two germline ends. Germline V gene data show CDR1 as MDHEN and CDR2 as SYDVKM. This CDR3 contains 11 residues. The CDR3 sequence is CASSSGDQAFF. The CDR3 DNA reads as TGTGCCAGCAGTTCTGGGGACCAAGCTTTCTTT.

In its sample, this clonotype was seen many times. The chain recombines TRBV9 with TRBJ1-6; D perhaps matches TRBD1 (5 bases). CDR1 is SGDLS and CDR2 is YYNGEE in the germline V gene. The CDR3 contains 15 residues. Trimming cost V 2 bases and J 5 bases, with 11 bases left between them. CDR3 region: CASSVDGGHNSPLHF. CDR3 DNA: TGTGCCAGCAGCGTCGACGGGGGACATAATTCACCCCTCCACTTT.

This clonotype appeared a few times. The gene calls are TRBV28 and TRBJ2-7, with D possibly TRBD1 on 7 matching bases. The CDR3 loop spans 15 amino acids. The V gene's germline CDR1 is MDHEN and CDR2 SYDVKM. V lost 6 bases to trimming and J lost 3 bases, with 18 bases between them. The CDR3 is CASRDQGGPNYEQYF. CDR3 DNA: TGTGCCAGCAGGGATCAGGGGGGCCCGAACTACGAGCAGTACTTC. The complete variable domain, with remaining parts taken from reference TRBV28 and TRBJ2-7, reads DVKVTQSSRYLVKRTGEKVFLECVQDMDHENMFWYRQDPGLGLRLIYFSYDVKMKEKGDIPEGYSVSREKKERFSLILESASTNQTSMYLCASRDQGGPNYEQYFGPGTRLTVT.

This clonotype has at least ten counts. The J gene is TRBJ2-3, the V gene TRBV27; 9 bases are shared with TRBD2. Germline lookup yields CDR1 MNHEY and CDR2 SMNVEV (reference sequence). This CDR3 comprises 15 residues. The V gene end was trimmed by 0 bases and the J gene end by 4 bases; junction bases not matched to a gene: 2. CDR3 sequence: CASSLSAGGADTQYF. CDR3 DNA: TGTGCCAGCAGTTTATCGGCGGGAGGGGCAGATACGCAGTATTTT.

This clonotype was found many times. This chain uses TRBV7-9 with TRBJ2-2, with D maybe TRBD2 (6 bases). Germline CDR1 and CDR2: SEHNR and FQNEAQ (reference sequence). This CDR3 comprises 14 residues. V was clipped by 7 bases and J by 1 base, with 10 bases between them. CDR3 sequence: CASISGGNTGELFF. The CDR3 DNA reads TGTGCCAGCATCTCCGGGGGGAACACCGGGGAGCTGTTTTTT.

V usage is TRBV5-1 and J usage is TRBJ2-6; TRBD2 might be the D (6 bases). Germline lookup yields CDR1 SGHRS and CDR2 YFSETQ. V dropped 4 bases and J dropped 2 bases, with 13 bases sitting between them. The CDR3 loop spans 16 amino acids. CDR3 in DNA: TGCGCCAGCAGCCCCCGGGGGTCCGCTGGGGCCAACGTCCTGACTTTC. It yields the protein CASSPRGSAGANVLTF.

This clonotype was seen at least ten times. The chain has TRBV10-1 and TRBJ2-3, with 7 bases aligning to TRBD2. In germline, CDR1 is WNHNN, CDR2 SYGVQD (reference sequence). This CDR3 spans 14 amino acids. The CDR3 sequence: CAPTLREWTDTQYF. The CDR3 coding sequence is TGCGCTCCAACTTTGCGGGAGTGGACAGATACGCAGTATTTT.

The table lists this clonotype with a few counts. The chain links TRBV20-1 to TRBJ2-3; TRBD2 matches 8 bases. CDR1 is DFQATT, CDR2 SNEGSKA, per germline (reference sequence). CDR3 length: 15 residues. V dropped 3 bases and J dropped 4; count of bases not matched to a gene: 9. CDR3 sequence reads: CSASFSGSGSDTQYF. The CDR3 bases are TGCAGTGCTAGTTTCAGCGGGAGTGGATCAGATACGCAGTATTTT.

The chain combines TRBV29-1 with TRBJ2-5; D not resolved. V gave up 2 bases and J gave up 5 bases, with 12 bases separating them. Germline lookup yields CDR1 SQVTM and CDR2 ANQGSEA. The CDR3 length is 13 residues. CDR3 nucleotides: TGCAGCGTTGAACTGCCCAGCAGGGAGACCCAGTACTTC. Its protein is CSVELPSRETQYF.

This clonotype showed up many times. The V call is TRBV12-3 or TRBV12-4, the J call TRBJ2-7; 9 nucleotides line up with TRBD1. The CDR3 runs 14 residues. V lost 6 bases and J lost 1; bases outside the gene matches: 4. Here the CDR3 reads CASRYRGQSYEQYF. The CDR3 DNA sequence: TGTGCCAGCAGGTACAGGGGGCAATCCTACGAGCAGTACTTC.